The 25 T cell receptor beta chains listed next were all sequenced from one sample in a study of shared clonotypes between healthy human individuals. CD8 cells regarded as naive lacked CD45RO, were positively chosen for CCR7, and omitted terminally differentiated effector memory CD45RA+ cells. Profiled with immunoSEQ multiplex PCR; TCRdb holds only in-frame clones, not every one. The profile covers roughly 2,000,000 clones, with roughly 95% appearing a single time and roughly 1.7% taken by the ten largest. The material sequenced was naive CD8+ T cells from PBMCs. The source is a young man in good health. Some clones in this sample may be carry-over from other donors' samples.

As to this clone: Distinct nucleotide sequences in the sample also encode this CDR3. CDR3 sequence: CASSVSGPNTGELFF. CDR3 sequence (DNA): TGTGCCAGCAGCGTATCAGGGCCGAACACCGGGGAGCTGTTTTTT. The chain recombines TRBV9 with TRBJ2-2, with a possible D match to TRBD1 (5 bases). V was shortened by 1 base and J by 0 bases, with 7 bases between the two germline ends. This CDR3 region has 15 residues. The germline V gene encodes CDR1 SGDLS and CDR2 YYNGEE.

The J gene is TRBJ2-6, the V gene TRBV18; D unclear. CDR1 and CDR2 from the germline V gene are KGHSH and LQKENI. CDR3 size: 15 residues. Trimming pared 5 bases from V and 1 base from J, leaving 9 bases between. The CDR3 region is CASSSVGSGANVLTF. CDR3 DNA: TGTGCCAGCTCATCTGTGGGGTCTGGGGCCAACGTCCTGACTTTC. The variable domain in full, completed from reference TRBV18 and TRBJ2-6, reads NAGVMQNPRHLVRRRGQEARLRCSPMKGHSHVYWYRQLPEEGLKFMVYLQKENIIDESGMPKERFSAEFPKEGPSILRIQQVVRGDSAAYFCASSSVGSGANVLTFGAGSRLTVL.

The chain recombines TRBV7-2 with TRBJ1-1; unclear D gene. Germline V lookup: CDR1 SGHTA, CDR2 FQGNSA. V lost 5 bases to trimming and J lost 1 base, with 14 bases between them. There are 15 residues in the CDR3. The CDR3 nucleotides read TGTGCCAGCAGCCTTTCCAGGATCAAGAACACTGAAGCTTTCTTT. Protein product: CASSLSRIKNTEAFF.

This chain uses TRBV11-3 with TRBJ2-2; D gene ambiguous. From germline, CDR1 is SGHNT and CDR2 YENEEA. The CDR3 length is 12 residues. The germline V and J ends were trimmed by 5 bases and 7 bases, with 8 bases remaining between them. CDR3 residues: CASSRVGGELFF. The CDR3 bases are TGTGCCAGCAGCAGAGTTGGCGGGGAGCTGTTTTTT. The whole variable domain, filled in from reference TRBV11-3 and TRBJ2-2, reads EAGVVQSPRYKIIEKKQPVAFWCNPISGHNTLYWYLQNLGQGPELLIRYENEEAVDDSQLPKDRFSAERLKGVDSTLKIQPAELGDSAVYLCASSRVGGELFFGEGSRLTVL.

The V and J genes are TRBV27 and TRBJ2-7; 7 bases map to TRBD2. Germline CDR1 reads MNHEY; CDR2 reads SMNVEV (reference sequence). The CDR3 length is 15 residues. The V and J ends lost 3 bases and 3 bases, in that order; junction bases with no gene match: 8. For the CDR3, the DNA is TGTGCCAGCAGTTTGTCCAGCGGGATTGTCTACGAGCAGTACTTC. It encodes CASSLSSGIVYEQYF.

The J gene is TRBJ2-5, the V gene TRBV7-8, with TRBD2 matching over 13 bases. The CDR3 is 16 residues long. CDR1 and CDR2 (germline): SGHVS, FQNEAQ. The V segment lost 5 bases and the J segment 2 bases; nucleotides outside the gene matches: 5. CDR3: CASSPGLAGLQETQYF. The DNA of the CDR3 is TGTGCCAGCAGCCCGGGACTAGCGGGACTACAAGAGACCCAGTACTTC.

The count of this clone is one. The genes are TRBV7-8 and TRBJ2-1; tentatively, D is TRBD1 (5 bases). Germline V CDR1 and CDR2: SGHVS, FQNEAQ. Trimming removed 1 base at V and 11 bases at J, with 12 bases between. This CDR3 contains 13 residues. The CDR3 coding sequence is TGTGCCAGCAGCTTAGGGACAAAAATACAGCAGTTCTTC. Translating it yields CASSLGTKIQQFF.

This chain uses TRBV7-9 with TRBJ1-2; D gene unclear. V lost 3 bases and J lost 6, with 14 bases in between. The CDR3 has 14 amino acids. Germline CDR1 reads SEHNR; CDR2 reads FQNEAQ (reference sequence). In DNA form, the CDR3 reads TGTGCCAGCAGCTTCCCCCCGAGGGAGGATGGCTACACCTTC. This encodes CASSFPPREDGYTF.

The genes are TRBV28 and TRBJ2-7; D might be TRBD2 (6 bases). From germline, CDR1 is MDHEN and CDR2 SYDVKM. The CDR3 loop spans 14 amino acids. Trimming shortened V by 5 bases and J by 7 bases, and 18 bases separated the two germline ends. CDR3 in amino acids: CASSIIGGEREQYF. For the CDR3, the DNA is TGTGCCAGCAGTATTATTGGAGGGGAGAGGGAGCAGTACTTC.

V usage is TRBV27 and J usage is TRBJ2-1, with 9 positions matching TRBD2. The CDR3 extends over 14 amino acids. The germline V gene has CDR1 MNHEY and CDR2 SMNVEV (reference sequence). Losses at the gene ends were 5 bases for V and 7 bases for J; bases not matched to a gene: 6. The CDR3 coding sequence is TGTGCCAGCAGTGGGACTAGCTCCTGGAATGAGCAGTTCTTC. This codes for CASSGTSSWNEQFF.

V usage is TRBV7-8 and J usage is TRBJ2-5; D may be TRBD2 (6 bases). V was trimmed by 0 bases and J by 2 bases, leaving 10 bases between them. CDR1 SGHVS and CDR2 FQNEAQ come from the germline V gene. This CDR3 is 15 amino acids long. The CDR3 loop reads CASSLALAHQETQYF. As DNA, the CDR3 is TGTGCCAGCAGCTTAGCGCTAGCGCATCAAGAGACCCAGTACTTC.

Concerning this clone itself: Other DNA sequences in the sample encode the same CDR3. V gene TRBV4-3 combines with J gene TRBJ2-7, with TRBD1 matching 7 bases. V shed 1 base and J 3 bases; nucleotides not matched to a gene: 3. This CDR3 comprises 14 residues. Germline loops: CDR1 LGHNA, CDR2 YSLEER. The CDR3 spells CASSQVRGLYEQYF. CDR3 DNA sequence: TGCGCCAGCAGCCAAGTTAGGGGGCTCTACGAGCAGTACTTC.

J is TRBJ2-7 and V is TRBV28; TRBD2 is a possible D gene (6 bases). The CDR3 has 15 amino acids. The ends were cut back, 4 bases at V and 3 bases at J, with 16 bases in the middle. Germline-derived CDR1 and CDR2 are MDHEN and SYDVKM. The CDR3 region is CASSSRLGGSYEQYF. DNA for the CDR3: TGTGCCAGCAGTTCCCGACTAGGAGGGAGCTACGAGCAGTACTTC.

The CDR3 region is CASSIWGGTGSTGELFF. As DNA, the CDR3 is TGTGCCAGTAGTATATGGGGGGGAACAGGCTCCACCGGGGAGCTGTTTTTT. The chain is built from TRBV19 and TRBJ2-2; 7 nucleotides line up with TRBD2. The CDR3 extends over 17 amino acids. The ends lost 2 bases at V and 4 bases at J; junction bases unmatched: 10. Germline V gives CDR1 LNHDA, CDR2 SQIVND (reference sequence).

CDR3 region: CATKERAGYEQYF. CDR3 sequence (DNA): TGTGCCACCAAGGAGCGGGCAGGCTACGAGCAGTACTTC. The gene calls are TRBV27 and TRBJ2-7; maybe TRBD2 (6 bases). The CDR3 totals 13 residues. From germline, CDR1 is MNHEY and CDR2 SMNVEV (reference sequence). The V end was cut by 10 bases, the J end by 3 bases, with 16 bases between.

Notes on this clone: Other DNA sequences in this sample translate to the same CDR3. J is TRBJ1-5 and V is TRBV28, with no clear D. V shed 2 bases and J shed 3 bases, with 8 bases lying between them. The germline V gene has CDR1 MDHEN and CDR2 SYDVKM. The CDR3 has 14 amino acids. CDR3 sequence reads: CASSLRQLNQPQHF. The CDR3, as DNA: TGTGCCAGCAGTTTACGGCAGCTCAATCAGCCCCAGCATTTT.

This clone was detected a few times. J is TRBJ2-7 and V is TRBV7-9; D is unclear. Germline-derived CDR1 and CDR2 are SEHNR and FQNEAQ (reference sequence). Trimming shortened V by 6 bases and J by 1 base, and 10 bases separated the two germline ends. The CDR3 loop spans 13 amino acids. The CDR3 region has the DNA TGTGCCAGCAGACCGAGGATTTCCTACGAGCAGTACTTC. Translation: CASRPRISYEQYF.

V and J are TRBV7-9 and TRBJ2-4; D unresolved. Germline V CDR1 and CDR2: SEHNR, FQNEAQ (reference sequence). Trimming took off 5 bases at V and 6 bases at J, with 11 bases between the two ends. The CDR3 length is 13 residues. In DNA, the CDR3 is TGTGCCAGCAGCCCAGGACGCCCAAACATTCAGTACTTC. Translation gives CASSPGRPNIQYF. Together with reference TRBV7-9 and TRBJ2-4, the CDR3 gives the full variable domain: DTGVSQNPRHKITKRGQNVTFRCDPISEHNRLYWYRQTLGQGPEFLTYFQNEAQLEKSRLLSDRFSAERPKGSFSTLEIQRTEQGDSAMYLCASSPGRPNIQYFGAGTRLSVL.

This clone was detected only once. The chain employs TRBV7-9 and TRBJ2-1; the match to TRBD2 covers 10 bases. Per germline, CDR1 SEHNR and CDR2 FQNEAQ (reference sequence). V was pared by 3 bases and J by 4 bases, with 3 bases of the junction left unmatched. The CDR3 is 15 residues long. The CDR3 nucleotides are TGTGCCAGCAGCTTCAAGCGGGAGGGATACAATGAGCAGTTCTTC. This translates into CASSFKREGYNEQFF.

V is TRBV7-9 and J is TRBJ2-7; 10 bases are shared with TRBD1. CDR3 length: 15 amino acids. J gave up 2 bases and V 3 bases, and 4 bases lay outside the gene matches. Germline loops: CDR1 SEHNR, CDR2 FQNEAQ (reference sequence). This chain's CDR3 is CASSLGTGAAYEQYF. The CDR3 DNA reads TGTGCCAGCAGCTTGGGGACAGGGGCGGCCTACGAGCAGTACTTC.

The chain carries TRBV9 and TRBJ2-3, with TRBD2 identical over 8 bases. The CDR3 extends over 14 amino acids. With 4 bases clipped from V and 3 bases from J, the junction kept 4 bases outside the gene matches. The germline V gene has CDR1 SGDLS and CDR2 YYNGEE. The CDR3 coding sequence is TGTGCCAGCAGCCAAGCGGGAGATACAGATACGCAGTATTTT. Protein sequence: CASSQAGDTDTQYF.

The chain joins TRBV4-3 to TRBJ2-1; tentative D call: TRBD1 (6 bases). The germline V and J ends were trimmed by 0 bases and 3 bases, with 9 bases remaining between them. Germline V gene sequence: CDR1 LGHNA, CDR2 YSLEER. The CDR3 contains 15 residues. This chain's CDR3 is CASSQDGRGYNEQFF. CDR3 bases: TGCGCCAGCAGCCAAGATGGCAGGGGCTACAATGAGCAGTTCTTC.

Of note for this clone: The same CDR3 also results from other DNA sequences found in this sample. The genes are TRBV7-9 and TRBJ2-7; no clear D. Germline CDR1 is SEHNR and CDR2 is FQNEAQ (reference sequence). The length of the CDR3 is 13 residues. The V end lost 1 base, the J end lost 0 bases, and 4 bases lay between the germline ends. In nucleotides, the CDR3 is TGTGCCAGCAGCTTAGATCCCTCCTACGAGCAGTACTTC. Translating gives CASSLDPSYEQYF.

Note on this clone: This specimen includes other DNA sequences encoding the same CDR3. The J gene is TRBJ2-7, the V gene TRBV19; D call uncertain. The V end was cut by 3 bases, the J end by 3 bases, with 9 bases between. The CDR3 loop spans 13 amino acids. The germline V gene has CDR1 LNHDA and CDR2 SQIVND (reference sequence). The CDR3 DNA sequence: TGTGCCAGTAGTATCAACAGTTACTACGAGCAGTACTTC. Protein product: CASSINSYYEQYF.

The rearrangement uses TRBV19 and TRBJ1-2, with unresolved D. The V gene's germline CDR1 is LNHDA and CDR2 SQIVND (reference sequence). The ends were cut back, 10 bases at V and 3 bases at J, with 21 bases in the middle. The CDR3 is 15 amino acids. CDR3 in amino acids: CATTPQDGKYYGYTF. In DNA form, the CDR3 reads TGTGCCACCACCCCTCAAGACGGGAAATACTATGGCTACACCTTC. The full variable domain, completed using reference TRBV19 and TRBJ1-2, is DGGITQSPKYLFRKEGQNVTLSCEQNLNHDAMYWYRQDPGQGLRLIYYSQIVNDFQKGDIAEGYSVSREKKESFPLTVTSAQKNPTAFYLCATTPQDGKYYGYTFGSGTRLTVV.